This T cell receptor beta chain emerged from a study of T cell changes during pregnancy in multiple sclerosis (dated 2019 in TCRdb). Notes on the research overall: The study looked at changes in the T cell repertoire across pregnancy in women with multiple sclerosis.

As concerns this clone: This receptor's antigen is unknown. Per-nucleotide qualities are absent, and no much larger clonotype sits a single base away.

Libraries were built with the immunoSEQ multiplex PCR assay. Imported from immuneACCESS, the table was reduced by TCRdb to in-frame sequences with V and J called. These copies leave out some clones; in studies compared against another copy, an unresolved V gene accounts for under half, and the cause of the remainder is not known. Across this sample there are roughly 41,000 clones, with around 89% seen only once. About 7% of the sample is taken by the ten largest. Measured from the cysteine to the phenylalanine, the CDR3 is 15 residues long. CDR3 DNA is the only sequence kept; it has 45 bases, read in frame from the first base. Taken from the germline V gene, the CDR1 and CDR2 loops are SGHTA and FQGNSA. V is clipped by 1 base and J by 8 bases, and the sequence between their germline boundaries is 12 bases long.

The chain joins TRBV7-2 to TRBJ1-6; possibly the D gene is TRBD1, per 5 matching bases. The sample in question was CD8+ T cells from peripheral blood mononuclear cells, obtained in the third trimester of pregnancy. This clonotype originated in a female donor with multiple sclerosis, enrolled in a pregnancy study. The nucleotides read TGTGCCAGCAGCTTAGTATGGGGCAGGTATTCACCCCTCCACTTT. It is translated as CASSLVWGRYSPLHF.